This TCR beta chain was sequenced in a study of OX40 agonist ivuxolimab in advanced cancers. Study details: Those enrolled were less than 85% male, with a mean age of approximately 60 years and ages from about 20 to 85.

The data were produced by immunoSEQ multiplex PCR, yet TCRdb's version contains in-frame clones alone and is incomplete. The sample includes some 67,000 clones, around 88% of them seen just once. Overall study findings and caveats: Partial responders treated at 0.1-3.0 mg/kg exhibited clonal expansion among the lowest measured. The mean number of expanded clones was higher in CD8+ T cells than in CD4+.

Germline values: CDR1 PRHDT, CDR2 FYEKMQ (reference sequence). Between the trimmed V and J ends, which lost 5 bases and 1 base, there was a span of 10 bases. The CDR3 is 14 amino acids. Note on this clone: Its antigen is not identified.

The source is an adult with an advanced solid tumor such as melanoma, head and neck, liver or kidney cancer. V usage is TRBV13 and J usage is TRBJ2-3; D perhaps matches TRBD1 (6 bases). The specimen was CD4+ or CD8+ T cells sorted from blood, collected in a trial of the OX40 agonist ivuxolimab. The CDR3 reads CASSRNRGTDTQYF. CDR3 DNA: TGTGCCAGCAGCAGAAACAGGGGCACAGATACGCAGTATTTT. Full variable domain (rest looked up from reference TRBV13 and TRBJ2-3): AAGVIQSPRHLIKEKRETATLKCYPIPRHDTVYWYQQGPGQDPQFLISFYEKMQSDKGSIPDRFSAQQFSDYHSELNMSSLELGDSALYFCASSRNRGTDTQYFGPGTRLTVL.